These T cell receptor beta chains were read from a single sample in a study of blood T cell repertoires in COVID-19. Assay: immunoSEQ multiplex PCR; the TCRdb copy retains only in-frame clones and omits some. The repertoire consists of around 300,000 clones, with 88% occurring once and the leading ten covering less than 3%. The material sequenced was PBMCs or T cells enriched from blood (not recorded which). These receptors were collected from a woman between 50 and 59 years old who had recovered from COVID-19. CDR3s include the opening cysteine and the closing phenylalanine or tryptophan. A D gene is named only where the DNA matches it firmly. Rows may omit the clone size; those that give it use once, few, many or a size class.

v_call,j_call,clone_size,d_call,cdr3_nt,cdr3_aa
TRBV5-4,TRBJ2-3,few,.,TGTGCCAGCAGCGGCCCCACGGTCCAGGGTACAGATACGCAGTATTTT,CASSGPTVQGTDTQYF
TRBV19,TRBJ1-1,.,.,TGTGCCAGTAGTATATACGGGAACACTGAAGCTTTCTTT,CASSIYGNTEAFF
TRBV5-6,TRBJ1-5,few,.,TGTGCCAGCAGCTTGCGTGGACAGAATCAGCCCCAGCATTTT,CASSLRGQNQPQHF
TRBV24-1,TRBJ2-1,.,TRBD2,TGTGCCACCAGTGACCCGGGACTAGCGCCTTTCTTC,CATSDPGLAPFF
TRBV5-1,TRBJ2-5,.,.,TGCGCCAGCACAAACAATCGTGAGACCCAGTACTTC,CASTNNRETQYF
TRBV18,TRBJ2-1,.,.,TGTGCCAGCTCACCACGGGCCCAAACAGGATACAATGAGCAGTTCTTC,CASSPRAQTGYNEQFF
TRBV7-8,TRBJ2-7,.,TRBD1,TGTGCCAGCAGAAGGACAGGGGGCTCCTACGAGCAGTACTTC,CASRRTGGSYEQYF
TRBV28,TRBJ1-1,.,.,TGTGCCAGCACGTATCAGATGAACACTGAAGCTTTCTTT,CASTYQMNTEAFF
TRBV7-3,TRBJ1-2,.,.,TGTGCCAGCAGCCCAAACAGTAACTATGGCTACACCTTC,CASSPNSNYGYTF
TRBV6-2/TRBV6-3,TRBJ2-5,.,TRBD2,TGTGCCAGCAGTTCACCGACTAGCGTAGGGGAGACCCAGTACTTC,CASSSPTSVGETQYF
TRBV6-5,TRBJ1-2,.,TRBD1,TGTGCCAGCAGTCAGGGACAGGGAATTTCTGGCTACACCTTC,CASSQGQGISGYTF
TRBV19,TRBJ1-2,once,.,TGTGCCAGTAGTATTTCTCAGAACTATGGCTACACCTTC,CASSISQNYGYTF
TRBV11-3,TRBJ2-5,.,.,TGTGCCAGCAGCTTAGGGCCCCAAGAGACCCAGTACTTC,CASSLGPQETQYF
TRBV29-1,TRBJ2-7,.,TRBD2,TGCAGCGTGGTACCGGGACTAGCGGGAGTCGAGCAGTACTTC,CSVVPGLAGVEQYF
TRBV18,TRBJ1-5,.,.,TGTGCCAGCTCCGCAGGCCCAGGCAATCAGCCCCAGCATTTT,CASSAGPGNQPQHF
TRBV19,TRBJ1-1,.,.,TGTGCCAGTAGTACACAGGGTTCAGCAATGAGTCGTCGGGCTTTCTTT,CASSTQGSAMSRRAFF
TRBV20-1,TRBJ1-1,.,.,TGCAGTGCTAGAGATTATGCTGAAGCTTTCTTT,CSARDYAEAFF
TRBV5-6,TRBJ1-1,.,.,TGTGCCAGCAGCTTGGGGCGGCAGGGAACTGAAGCTTTCTTT,CASSLGRQGTEAFF
TRBV3-1/TRBV3-2,TRBJ1-2,.,TRBD1,TGTGCCAGCAGCCCGAGACAGGGACCTAACTATGGCTACACCTTC,CASSPRQGPNYGYTF
TRBV19,TRBJ1-6,.,TRBD1,TGTGCCAGTAGTGCGGACAGGGGTTTTAATTCACCCCTCCACTTT,CASSADRGFNSPLHF
TRBV6-5,TRBJ2-7,once,.,TGTGCCAGCAGGGACTTTAGCTACGAGCAGTACTTC,CASRDFSYEQYF
TRBV5-1,TRBJ2-5,.,.,TGCGCCAGCAGCTTGGCCTCGGTAGGGGGTAGTCAAGAGACCCAGTACTTC,CASSLASVGGSQETQYF